Listed here is a single T cell receptor (beta chain). The data derive from a study of T cell changes during pregnancy in multiple sclerosis. Trimming removed 8 bases from V and 5 bases from J; junction bases left unmatched: 5. The CDR3 covers 14 residues. CDR1 and CDR2 from the germline V gene are MDHEN and SYDVKM. The data were produced by immunoSEQ multiplex PCR, yet TCRdb's version contains in-frame clones alone and is incomplete. The sample has some 110,000 clones, approximately 90% seen once. The source material was peripheral blood, sampled after pregnancy. The chain has TRBV28 and TRBJ2-3; TRBD2 matches at 12 bases. This clonotype was sampled from a female donor with multiple sclerosis, enrolled in a pregnancy study. The CDR3 loop is CASRLAGDVDTQYF. The CDR3 DNA follows: TGTGCCAGCCGACTAGCGGGGGACGTAGATACGCAGTATTTT.